These 18 T cell receptor beta chains share one sample of origin, sequenced in a study of CXCR3-negative and CXCR3-positive naive CD8 T cells. No antigen is known for these receptors. Study-level findings and limits: Naive cells with CXCR3 showed TRB CDR3s that were more hydrophobic than those in CXCR3-negative naive cells.

The libraries of TRB cDNA were prepared using 5' RACE with UMI labels. TCRdb reanalyzed the 5' RACE reads and collapses them to one entry per CDR3 protein, without DNA. The repertoire shows fewer than 90,000 distinct CDR3 sequences; the top ten hold roughly 0.64%. The material sequenced was naive CXCR3+ CD8+ T cells from blood. Subset: CD45RO-CCR7+CD27+CD95- naive CD8+ T cells expressing CXCR3 (TNR3+). The receptors derive from a human donor in good health. Some clones in this sample may be carry-over from other donors' samples.

The chain is built from TRBV5-1 and TRBJ2-5. The germline CDR1 and CDR2 sequences are SGHRS and YFSETQ. CDR3 length: 12 residues. CDR3 residues: CASSLDAETQYF.

The CDR3 spells CASSEAPGRTYEQYF. This chain links TRBV9 with TRBJ2-7; lacking DNA, the TRBD1 call made by TCRdb goes unchecked. CDR1 is SGDLS and CDR2 is YYNGEE in the germline V gene. CDR3 size: 15 residues.

V usage is TRBV7-2 and J usage is TRBJ2-2. The CDR3 is 13 amino acids. The germline V gene encodes CDR1 SGHTA and CDR2 FQGNSA. The CDR3 region is CASSLKNTGELFF.

The chain joins TRBV12-3 or TRBV12-4 to TRBJ2-5; TCRdb lists TRBD2, though no DNA is available to test this call. This CDR3 has 15 amino acids. The chain's CDR3 is CASRDGARLQETQYF.

The chain recombines TRBV7-9 with TRBJ2-7; there is no DNA to check the TCRdb D call of TRBD1. The germline V gene encodes CDR1 SEHNR and CDR2 FQNEAQ (reference sequence). The CDR3 consists of 13 residues. Here the CDR3 reads CASSWDTYYEQYF.

The gene calls are TRBV7-9 and TRBJ2-7; the D call of TRBD1 rests on TCRdb alone, since no DNA is present to check it. The CDR3 spans 13 residues. The germline gives CDR1 SEHNR, CDR2 FQNEAQ (reference sequence). CDR3 loop: CASQGGSWYEQYF.

The chain has TRBV29-1 and TRBJ2-7; lacking DNA, the TRBD1 call made by TCRdb goes unchecked. Germline V gene data show CDR1 as SQVTM and CDR2 as ANQGSEA. This CDR3 has 15 residues. This CDR3 reads CSVEKGTGGAYEQYF.

V is TRBV20-1 and J is TRBJ2-7; TCRdb names TRBD2, which stays unverified in the absence of DNA. The germline V gene has CDR1 DFQATT and CDR2 SNEGSKA (reference sequence). The CDR3 has 14 amino acids. The CDR3 here is CSASEISGGYEQYF.

V gene TRBV20-1 combines with J gene TRBJ2-1; TCRdb calls TRBD2, which cannot be checked without DNA. Germline CDR1 and CDR2: DFQATT and SNEGSKA (reference sequence). This CDR3 has 14 amino acids. The CDR3 here is CSAPGDYLHNEQFF.

The chain's CDR3 is CASSQDLGGQPQHF. This chain links TRBV4-3 with TRBJ1-5. The CDR3 has 14 amino acids. Germline V lookup: CDR1 LGHNA, CDR2 YSLEER.

The rearrangement uses TRBV4-1 and TRBJ2-7. CDR1 is MGHRA, CDR2 YSYEKL, per germline. The CDR3 loop spans 16 amino acids. The CDR3 loop reads CASSQDGRRSSYEQYF.

V is TRBV7-7 and J is TRBJ2-1; TCRdb picks TRBD2, but there is no DNA to check that call. The germline V gene encodes CDR1 SSHAT and CDR2 FNYEAQ (reference sequence). This CDR3 region has 15 residues. CDR3 protein: CASSSTTGPLGEQFF. The whole variable domain, remainder taken from reference TRBV7-7 and TRBJ2-1, is GAGVSQSPRYKVTKRGQDVTLRCDPISSHATLYWYQQALGQGPEFLTYFNYEAQPDKSGLPSDRFSAERPEGSISTLTIQRTEQRDSAMYRCASSSTTGPLGEQFFGPGTRLTVL.

The chain employs TRBV5-1 and TRBJ2-7. The CDR3 runs 15 residues. Germline V gene sequence: CDR1 SGHRS, CDR2 YFSETQ. CDR3 amino acids: CASSLAGGDTYEQYF. Based on the CDR3 plus reference TRBV5-1 and TRBJ2-7, the full variable domain is KAGVTQTPRYLIKTRGQQVTLSCSPISGHRSVSWYQQTPGQGLQFLFEYFSETQRNKGNFPGRFSGRQFSNSRSEMNVSTLELGDSALYLCASSLAGGDTYEQYFGPGTRLTVT.

The J gene is TRBJ2-2, the V gene TRBV3-1; TCRdb picks TRBD1, but there is no DNA to check that call. The germline CDR1 and CDR2 sequences are LGHDT and YNNKEL (reference sequence). The CDR3 runs to 15 residues. CDR3 region: CASSQYQGHTGELFF.

The CDR3 loop is CSAGTGIFDGYTF. J is TRBJ1-2 and V is TRBV29-1; TCRdb calls TRBD1, which cannot be checked without DNA. Germline V lookup: CDR1 SQVTM, CDR2 ANQGSEA. This CDR3 spans 13 amino acids.

The chain uses TRBV29-1 and TRBJ2-2; the TRBD1 assignment by TCRdb is unverifiable without DNA. This CDR3 has 14 amino acids. Germline V lookup: CDR1 SQVTM, CDR2 ANQGSEA. The CDR3 reads CSVEAGLGTGELFF.

This CDR3 is CASSYGGQETQYF. This chain links TRBV7-9 with TRBJ2-5; the TRBD1 assignment by TCRdb is unverifiable without DNA. Germline V gives CDR1 SEHNR, CDR2 FQNEAQ (reference sequence). The CDR3 is 13 residues long.

The rearrangement uses TRBV6-6 and TRBJ2-3; TCRdb's D call of TRBD2 is untestable without DNA. The germline V gene encodes CDR1 MNHNY and CDR2 SVGAGI (reference sequence). The CDR3 consists of 14 residues. CDR3 loop: CACLAGAAADTQYF.